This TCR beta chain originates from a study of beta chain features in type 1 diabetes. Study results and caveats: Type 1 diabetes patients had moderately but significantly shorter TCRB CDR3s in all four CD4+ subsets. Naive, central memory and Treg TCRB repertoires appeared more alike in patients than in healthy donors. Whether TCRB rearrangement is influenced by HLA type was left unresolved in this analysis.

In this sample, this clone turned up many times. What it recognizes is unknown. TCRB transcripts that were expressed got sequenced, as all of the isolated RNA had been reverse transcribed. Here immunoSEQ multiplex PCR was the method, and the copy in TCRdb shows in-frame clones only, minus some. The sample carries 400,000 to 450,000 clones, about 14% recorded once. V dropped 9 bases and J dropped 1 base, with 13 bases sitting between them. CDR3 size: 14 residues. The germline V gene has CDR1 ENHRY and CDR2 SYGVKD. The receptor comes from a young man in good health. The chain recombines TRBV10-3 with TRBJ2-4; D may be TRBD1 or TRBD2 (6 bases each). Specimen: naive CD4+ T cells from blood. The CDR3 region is CAIKGEEAKNIQYF. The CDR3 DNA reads TGTGCCATTAAGGGGGAGGAGGCCAAAAACATTCAGTACTTC.